The rows below give T cell receptor beta chains drawn from one sample of a study of blood T cell repertoires in COVID-19. Sequenced by immunoSEQ multiplex PCR; TCRdb stores in-frame clones only, minus some. This table holds about 96,000 clones, 84% found once. Sequenced input: peripheral blood. These receptor sequences come from a woman aged 60-75 years with acute or convalescent COVID-19. The CDR3 runs from the conserved cysteine through the conserved F or W. A D gene is named only where the DNA matches it firmly. A row's size may be missing; if present it is once, few, many or a size class.

NA	TRBV6-2/TRBV6-3	NA	TRBJ1-1	CASSYSATEAFF	TGTGCCAGCAGTTACTCGGCCACTGAAGCTTTCTTT
TRBD2	TRBV4-2	NA	TRBJ2-2	CASSHPTSGGIGELFF	TGTGCCAGCAGCCACCCGACTAGCGGGGGTATCGGGGAGCTGTTTTTT
NA	TRBV18	NA	TRBJ2-7	CASSPRTAVSYEQYF	TGTGCCAGCTCACCAAGAACTGCGGTCTCCTACGAGCAGTACTTC
NA	TRBV29-1	NA	TRBJ1-3	CSVRDFRPGNTIYF	TGCAGCGTCCGGGACTTCAGACCTGGAAACACCATATATTTT
TRBD1	TRBV5-1	NA	TRBJ2-5	CASSSGQGIQETQYF	TGCGCCAGCAGCTCGGGACAGGGGATCCAAGAGACCCAGTACTTC
NA	TRBV11-2	NA	TRBJ1-1	CASSLKQNTEAFF	TGTGCCAGCAGCTTAAAGCAGAACACTGAAGCTTTCTTT
NA	TRBV18	NA	TRBJ1-1	CASSPQWNRDTEAFF	TGTGCCAGCTCACCACAATGGAACAGGGACACTGAAGCTTTCTTT
TRBD1	TRBV7-6	few	TRBJ1-3	CASSLDRQGTGNTIYF	TGTGCCAGCAGCTTAGACCGACAGGGAACTGGAAACACCATATATTTT
NA	TRBV28	few	TRBJ1-1	CASSPLWWVNNLRTEAFF	TGTGCCAGCAGTCCCCTTTGGTGGGTAAACAACCTGAGGACTGAAGCTTTCTTT
TRBD1	TRBV28	NA	TRBJ1-1	CAISQGPTEAFF	TGTGCCATCTCACAGGGGCCGACTGAAGCTTTCTTT
NA	TRBV7-3	NA	TRBJ2-3	CASSLTGGSGPFTDTQYF	TGTGCCAGCAGCTTAACGGGGGGTAGCGGTCCCTTCACAGATACGCAGTATTTT
TRBD1	TRBV30	NA	TRBJ1-6	CAWSTGQDNSPLHF	TGTGCCTGGAGTACGGGACAGGATAATTCACCCCTCCACTTT
NA	TRBV29-1	NA	TRBJ1-6	CSFAADANSPLHF	TGCAGCTTCGCGGCCGATGCTAATTCACCCCTCCACTTT
NA	TRBV6-2/TRBV6-3	NA	TRBJ1-2	CATNPRDYGYTF	TGTGCCACCAACCCCCGGGACTATGGCTACACCTTC
TRBD1	TRBV19	NA	TRBJ2-7	CASSTGTGSLGQYF	TGTGCCAGTAGTACCGGGACAGGGTCCCTAGGGCAGTACTTC
NA	TRBV7-3	NA	TRBJ2-2	CASSSPGGSNTGELFF	TGTGCCAGCAGCTCCCCGGGGGGCTCGAACACCGGGGAGCTGTTTTTT
TRBD2	TRBV4-2	NA	TRBJ2-7	CASSQGTSGGFTGEQYF	TGTGCCAGCAGCCAAGGGACTAGCGGGGGATTCACGGGGGAGCAGTACTTC
TRBD1	TRBV5-1	NA	TRBJ1-6	CASRRGGDRVSSPLHF	TGCGCCAGCAGGCGGGGAGGGGACAGGGTTTCGTCACCCCTCCACTTT
NA	TRBV15	NA	TRBJ2-1	CATSRDRSEGFF	TGTGCCACCAGCAGAGATAGGTCCGAGGGGTTCTTC
TRBD1	TRBV18	once	TRBJ1-2	CASSPPSTGWEYGYTF	TGTGCCAGCTCACCACCCTCGACAGGGTGGGAGTATGGCTACACCTTC
NA	TRBV5-1	NA	TRBJ2-5	CASSEAWETQYF	TGCGCCAGCAGTGAGGCCTGGGAGACCCAGTACTTC
NA	TRBV13	few	TRBJ1-2	CASSLGYGYTF	TGTGCCAGCAGCCTCGGCTATGGCTACACCTTC
NA	TRBV7-2	NA	TRBJ1-2	CASSPAGWGYGYTF	TGTGCCAGCAGCCCCGCAGGGTGGGGCTATGGCTACACCTTC
TRBD2	TRBV7-3	NA	TRBJ2-7	CASSLSAGGYEQYF	TGTGCCAGCAGCTTATCAGCCGGGGGGTACGAGCAGTACTTC
TRBD1	TRBV2	NA	TRBJ2-2	CASSDPGQGNTGELFF	TGTGCCAGCAGTGATCCGGGACAGGGGAACACCGGGGAGCTGTTTTTT
TRBD1	TRBV28	NA	TRBJ1-6	CASSGQDYNSPLHF	TGTGCCAGCAGTGGACAGGATTATAATTCACCCCTCCACTTT
NA	TRBV28	few	TRBJ1-2	CASSLGLDYGYTF	TGTGCCAGCAGTTTGGGCTTAGACTATGGCTACACCTTC
NA	TRBV29-1	once	TRBJ2-1	CSGTGQSVYNEQFF	TGCAGCGGGACGGGACAATCCGTTTACAATGAGCAGTTCTTC
NA	TRBV6-5	NA	TRBJ2-7	CASSYSKTLLVEQYF	TGTGCCAGCAGTTACTCGAAGACCCTCCTAGTCGAGCAGTACTTC
NA	TRBV11-3	NA	TRBJ2-2	CASSLGGMGNTGELFF	TGTGCCAGCAGCTTAGGAGGGATGGGGAACACCGGGGAGCTGTTTTTT
NA	TRBV4-2	NA	TRBJ1-2	CASSQDSGNYGYTF	TGTGCCAGCAGCCAAGATTCGGGTAACTATGGCTACACCTTC
TRBD1	TRBV18	NA	TRBJ1-6	CASSAGQGGTPLHF	TGTGCCAGCTCAGCGGGACAGGGGGGGACACCCCTCCACTTT
TRBD2	TRBV10-2	NA	TRBJ2-7	CASRASGGAGYEQYF	TGCGCCAGCAGGGCTAGCGGGGGGGCTGGTTACGAGCAGTACTTC
NA	TRBV11-3	NA	TRBJ1-6	CASSLYYNSPLHF	TGTGCCAGCAGCTTATACTATAATTCACCCCTCCACTTT
TRBD2	TRBV9	NA	TRBJ2-3	CASSGAGVTDTQYF	TGTGCCAGCAGCGGTGCGGGGGTCACAGATACGCAGTATTTT
TRBD2	TRBV7-8	NA	TRBJ2-2	CASSTRGGLTGELFF	TGTGCCAGCAGCACCCGGGGGGGCCTCACCGGGGAGCTGTTTTTT
NA	TRBV19	few	TRBJ2-7	CASSPFSGDYYEQYF	TGTGCCAGTAGTCCCTTCTCGGGTGACTACTACGAGCAGTACTTC
TRBD2	TRBV7-9	NA	TRBJ2-2	CASSPDDGLAGGRTGELFF	TGTGCCAGCAGCCCAGACGACGGACTAGCGGGGGGGCGCACCGGGGAGCTGTTTTTT
NA	TRBV7-9	NA	TRBJ2-1	CASSPGGRGDLFF	TGTGCCAGCAGCCCTGGGGGCCGGGGGGATCTGTTCTTC
TRBD1	TRBV7-6	NA	TRBJ1-5	CASSLAGGNQPQHF	TGTGCCAGCAGCTTGGCAGGGGGAAATCAGCCCCAGCATTTT
NA	TRBV20-1	medium-sized	TRBJ1-5	CSASRGELYSNQPQHF	TGCAGTGCTAGTCGCGGGGAGTTGTATAGCAATCAGCCCCAGCATTTT
TRBD1	TRBV5-1	NA	TRBJ1-2	CASSWTGANYGYTF	TGCGCCAGCAGCTGGACAGGGGCAAACTATGGCTACACCTTC
NA	TRBV3-1/TRBV3-2	NA	TRBJ2-2	CASSQVPRVETTGELFF	TGTGCCAGCAGCCAAGTCCCCAGGGTGGAAACCACCGGGGAGCTGTTTTTT
TRBD2	TRBV5-3	few	TRBJ2-5	CARSSARGGAETQYF	TGTGCCAGAAGCTCCGCCCGGGGGGGGGCAGAGACCCAGTACTTC
TRBD2	TRBV6-2/TRBV6-3	NA	TRBJ2-1	CASSGLAGPDYNEQFF	TGTGCCAGCAGTGGACTAGCGGGACCAGATTACAATGAGCAGTTCTTC
NA	TRBV23-1	NA	TRBJ1-5	CASREARPVRGNQPQHF	TGCGCCAGTCGGGAGGCACGGCCCGTCAGGGGCAATCAGCCCCAGCATTTT